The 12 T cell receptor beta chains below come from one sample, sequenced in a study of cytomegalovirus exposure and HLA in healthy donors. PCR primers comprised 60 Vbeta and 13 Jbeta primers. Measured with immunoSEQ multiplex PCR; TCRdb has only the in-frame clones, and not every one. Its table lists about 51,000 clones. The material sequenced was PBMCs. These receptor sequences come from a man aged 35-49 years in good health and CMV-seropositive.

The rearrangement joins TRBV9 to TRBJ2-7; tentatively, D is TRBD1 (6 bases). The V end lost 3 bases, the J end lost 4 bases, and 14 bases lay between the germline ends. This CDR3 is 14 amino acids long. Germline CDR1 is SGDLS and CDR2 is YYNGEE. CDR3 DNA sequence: TGTGCCAGCAGCGCATACAGGGAAGGATACGAGCAGTACTTC. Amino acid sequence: CASSAYREGYEQYF.

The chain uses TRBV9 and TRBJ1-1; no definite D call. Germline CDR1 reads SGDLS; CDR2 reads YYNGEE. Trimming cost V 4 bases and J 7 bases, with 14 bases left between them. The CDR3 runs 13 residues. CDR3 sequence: CASSPRVSGEAFF. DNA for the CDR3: TGTGCCAGCAGCCCCCGGGTGTCGGGTGAAGCTTTCTTT.

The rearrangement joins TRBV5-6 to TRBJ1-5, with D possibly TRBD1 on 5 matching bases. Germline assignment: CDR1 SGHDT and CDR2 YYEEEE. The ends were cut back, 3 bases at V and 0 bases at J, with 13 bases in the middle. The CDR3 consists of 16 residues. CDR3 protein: CASSYRGTYSNQPQHF. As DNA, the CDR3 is TGTGCCAGCAGCTATCGGGGGACTTATAGCAATCAGCCCCAGCATTTT.

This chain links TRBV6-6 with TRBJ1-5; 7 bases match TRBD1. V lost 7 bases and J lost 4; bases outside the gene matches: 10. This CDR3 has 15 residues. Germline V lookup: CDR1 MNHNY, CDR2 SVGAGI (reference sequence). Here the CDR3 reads CASTPGTAQNQPQHF. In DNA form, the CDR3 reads TGTGCCAGCACCCCCGGGACAGCCCAGAATCAGCCCCAGCATTTT.

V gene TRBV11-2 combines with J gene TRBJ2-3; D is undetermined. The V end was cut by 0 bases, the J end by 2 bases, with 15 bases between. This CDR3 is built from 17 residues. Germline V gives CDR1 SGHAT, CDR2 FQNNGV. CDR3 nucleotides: TGTGCCAGCAGCTTAGAGGCCACCAGTTTCGACACAGATACGCAGTATTTT. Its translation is CASSLEATSFDTDTQYF.

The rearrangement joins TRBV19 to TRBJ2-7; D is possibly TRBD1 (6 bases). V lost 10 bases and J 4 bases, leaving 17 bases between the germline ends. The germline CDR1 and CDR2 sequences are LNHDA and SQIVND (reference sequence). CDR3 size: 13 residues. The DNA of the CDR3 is TGTGCCACCGCGACAGGAGACCTTTACGAGCAGTACTTC. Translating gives CATATGDLYEQYF.

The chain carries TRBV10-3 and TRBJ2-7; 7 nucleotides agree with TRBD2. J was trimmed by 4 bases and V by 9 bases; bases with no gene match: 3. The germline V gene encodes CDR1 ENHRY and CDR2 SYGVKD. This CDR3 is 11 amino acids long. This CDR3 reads CAIGREYEQYF. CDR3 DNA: TGTGCCATAGGGAGGGAATACGAGCAGTACTTC.

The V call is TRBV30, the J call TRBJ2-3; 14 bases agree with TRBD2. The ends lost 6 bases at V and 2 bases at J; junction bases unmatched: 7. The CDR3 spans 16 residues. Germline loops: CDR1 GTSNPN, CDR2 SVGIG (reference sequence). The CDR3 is CACGLAGGPDTDTQYF. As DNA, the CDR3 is TGTGCCTGCGGACTAGCGGGGGGCCCTGACACAGATACGCAGTATTTT.

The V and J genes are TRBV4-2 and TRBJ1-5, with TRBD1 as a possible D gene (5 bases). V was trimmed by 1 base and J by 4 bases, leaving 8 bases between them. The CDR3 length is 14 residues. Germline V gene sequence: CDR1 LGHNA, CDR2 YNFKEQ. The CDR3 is CASSQVGGNQPQHF. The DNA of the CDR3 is TGTGCCAGCAGCCAAGTGGGGGGAAATCAGCCCCAGCATTTT.

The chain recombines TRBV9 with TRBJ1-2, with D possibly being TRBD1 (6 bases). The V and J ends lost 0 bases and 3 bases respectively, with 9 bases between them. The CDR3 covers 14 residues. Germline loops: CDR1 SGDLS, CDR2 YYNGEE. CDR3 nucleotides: TGTGCCAGCAGCGTAGAGGACAGACACTATGGCTACACCTTC. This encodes CASSVEDRHYGYTF. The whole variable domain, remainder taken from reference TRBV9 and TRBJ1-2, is DSGVTQTPKHLITATGQRVTLRCSPRSGDLSVYWYQQSLDQGLQFLIQYYNGEERAKGNILERFSAQQFPDLHSELNLSSLELGDSALYFCASSVEDRHYGYTFGSGTRLTVV.

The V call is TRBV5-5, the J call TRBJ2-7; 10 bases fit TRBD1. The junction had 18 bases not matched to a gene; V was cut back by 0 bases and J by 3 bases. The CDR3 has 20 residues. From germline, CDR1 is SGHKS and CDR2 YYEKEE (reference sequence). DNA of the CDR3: TGTGCCAGCAGCTTGGTTGGTATCCGGGACAGGGGCAAATTCCTCTACGAGCAGTACTTC. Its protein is CASSLVGIRDRGKFLYEQYF.

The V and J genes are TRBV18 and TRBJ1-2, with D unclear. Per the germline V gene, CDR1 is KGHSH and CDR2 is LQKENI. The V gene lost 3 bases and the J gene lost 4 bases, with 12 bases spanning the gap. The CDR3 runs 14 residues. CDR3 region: CASSPDKKPYGYTF. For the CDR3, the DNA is TGTGCCAGCTCACCTGACAAAAAACCCTATGGCTACACCTTC.